These 6 T cell receptor beta chains came from one sample sequenced in a study of T cells in Graves' hyperthyroidism and ophthalmopathy. RNA transcripts served as the template for amplifying TCR beta CDR3 regions. RT-PCR in the first round (using the HTBI primer set) targeted the TCR CDR3. TCRdb reanalysed the multiplex PCR reads using MiXCR and keeps one entry per CDR3 protein. The data contain over 700,000 distinct CDR3 sequences, roughly 40% of them singletons. Material for sequencing was blood. The source is a man aged 18-30 years with Graves' hyperthyroidism.

This clonotype was seen more than once but under ten times. The junction departs from the called germline gene at one end, perhaps through a read error. CDR3 sequence (DNA): TGTGCTAGCAGCTTAGCCCTGGACAGTGGGGCCGGGGAGCTGTTTTTT. It translates to CASSLALDSGAGELFF. The chain links TRBV7-7 to TRBJ2-2; TRBD1 might be the D (6 bases). This CDR3 is built from 16 residues. CDR1 is SSHAT, CDR2 FNYEAQ, per germline (reference sequence).

This chain links TRBV5-1 with TRBJ1-1; 7 bases are a match to TRBD1. The germline V gene encodes CDR1 SGHRS and CDR2 YFSETQ. The trim removed 4 bases at V and 11 bases at J, leaving 14 bases unmatched. The CDR3 has 14 residues. The CDR3 region is CASSQATGADWAFF. As DNA, the CDR3 is TGCGCCAGCAGCCAGGCAACAGGGGCCGATTGGGCTTTCTTT.

This clonotype was seen repeatedly, ten times or more. The J gene is TRBJ2-7, the V gene TRBV20-1; 9 nucleotides line up with TRBD1. Germline V lookup: CDR1 DFQATT, CDR2 SNEGSKA (reference sequence). The length of the CDR3 is 14 residues. The J segment lost 7 bases and the V segment lost 6 bases, leaving 13 bases of the junction unmatched. In nucleotides, the CDR3 is TGCAGTGCGGTTGGACAGGGGTCATTACGGGAGCAGTACTTC. Encoded protein: CSAVGQGSLREQYF.

This rearrangement joins TRBV7-9 to TRBJ2-7, with D possibly matching TRBD2 (6 bases). The germline gives CDR1 SEHNR, CDR2 FQNEAQ (reference sequence). CDR3 length: 15 residues. Between the trimmed V and J ends, which lost 5 bases and 0 bases, there was a span of 14 bases. As DNA, the CDR3 is TGTGCCAGCAGCCCCAGCCTCGGGAGCTCCTACGAGCAGTACTTC. It encodes CASSPSLGSSYEQYF. Based on the CDR3 plus reference TRBV7-9 and TRBJ2-7, the full variable domain is DTGVSQNPRHKITKRGQNVTFRCDPISEHNRLYWYRQTLGQGPEFLTYFQNEAQLEKSRLLSDRFSAERPKGSFSTLEIQRTEQGDSAMYLCASSPSLGSSYEQYFGPGTRLTVT.

In its sample, this clonotype was seen a few times. The chain links TRBV29-1 to TRBJ2-7; D is possibly TRBD2 (6 bases). The germline V gene has CDR1 SQVTM and CDR2 ANQGSEA. The CDR3 length is 10 residues. Trimming pared 8 bases from V and 6 bases from J, leaving 11 bases between. This chain's CDR3 is CSQFGGEQYF. The CDR3 region has the DNA TGCAGCCAATTCGGGGGCGAGCAGTACTTC.

This clonotype has a count of ten or more. The rearrangement links TRBV29-1 to TRBJ2-7; D unresolved. Trimming removed 7 bases from V and 0 bases from J, with 13 bases in between. CDR3 size: 13 residues. Germline CDR1 SQVTM, CDR2 ANQGSEA. CDR3 in DNA: TGCAGCGCCCTTGGGGTGAACTCCTACGAGCAGTACTTC. Residues: CSALGVNSYEQYF.